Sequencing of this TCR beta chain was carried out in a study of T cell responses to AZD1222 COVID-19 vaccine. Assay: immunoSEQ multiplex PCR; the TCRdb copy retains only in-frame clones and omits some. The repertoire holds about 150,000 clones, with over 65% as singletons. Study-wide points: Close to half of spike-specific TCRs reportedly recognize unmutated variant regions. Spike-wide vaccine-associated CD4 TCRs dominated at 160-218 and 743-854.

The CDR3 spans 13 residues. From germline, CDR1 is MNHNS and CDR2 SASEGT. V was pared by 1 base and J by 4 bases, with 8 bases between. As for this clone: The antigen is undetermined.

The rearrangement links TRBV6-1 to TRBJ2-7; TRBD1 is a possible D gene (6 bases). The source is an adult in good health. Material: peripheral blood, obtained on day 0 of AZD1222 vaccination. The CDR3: CASSEERGYEQYF. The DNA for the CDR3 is TGTGCCAGCAGTGAAGAAAGGGGGTACGAGCAGTACTTC.